The clone carrying this TCR beta chain was found a few times. These data come from a study of T cell repertoires in cytomegalovirus infection. Trimming removed 4 bases from V and 3 bases from J, with 10 bases in between. Germline V lookup: CDR1 SGHAT, CDR2 FQNNGV. The CDR3 length is 13 residues. TCRdb reprocessed the reads via MiXCR and lists one record per CDR3 protein. The data hold nearly 550,000 distinct CDR3 sequences, with 16% observed a single time. The sequencing sample was made of CD8+ T cells from PBMCs. This clonotype was obtained from a human donor in good health (CMV status not recorded). Some clones in this sample may be carry-over from other donors' samples. The chain has TRBV11-2 and TRBJ2-7; D is uncertain. The CDR3 here is CASSSGSIYEQYF. The CDR3 DNA follows: TGTGCCAGCAGCTCCGGGTCGATCTACGAGCAGTACTTC. The whole variable domain, remainder taken from reference TRBV11-2 and TRBJ2-7, is EAGVAQSPRYKIIEKRQSVAFWCNPISGHATLYWYQQILGQGPKLLIQFQNNGVVDDSQLPKDRFSAERLKGVDSTLKIQPAKLEDSAVYLCASSSGSIYEQYFGPGTRLTVT.